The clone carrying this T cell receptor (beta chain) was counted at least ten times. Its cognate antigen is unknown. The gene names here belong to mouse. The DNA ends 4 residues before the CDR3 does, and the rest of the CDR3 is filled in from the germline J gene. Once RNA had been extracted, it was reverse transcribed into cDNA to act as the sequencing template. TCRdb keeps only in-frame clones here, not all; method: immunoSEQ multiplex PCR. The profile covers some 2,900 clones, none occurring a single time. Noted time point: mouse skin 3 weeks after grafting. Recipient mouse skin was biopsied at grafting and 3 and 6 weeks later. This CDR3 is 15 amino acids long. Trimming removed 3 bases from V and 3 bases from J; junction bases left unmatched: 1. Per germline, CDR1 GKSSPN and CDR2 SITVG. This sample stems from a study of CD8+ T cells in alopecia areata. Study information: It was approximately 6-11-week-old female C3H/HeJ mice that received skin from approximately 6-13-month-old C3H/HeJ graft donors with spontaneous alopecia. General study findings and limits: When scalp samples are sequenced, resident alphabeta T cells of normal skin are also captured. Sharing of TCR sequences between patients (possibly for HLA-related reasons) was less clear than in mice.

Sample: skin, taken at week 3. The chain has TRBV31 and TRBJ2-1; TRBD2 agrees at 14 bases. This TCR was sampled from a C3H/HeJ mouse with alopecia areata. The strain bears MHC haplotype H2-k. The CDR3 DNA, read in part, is TGTGCCTGGAGAGGGACTGGGGGGGCCTATGCT. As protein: CAWRGTGGAYA. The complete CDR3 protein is CAWRGTGGAYAEQFF.